The clone carrying this T cell receptor beta chain came up once. The antigen is undetermined. The CDR3 totals 15 residues. Per the germline V gene, CDR1 is SGHNT and CDR2 is YYREEE (reference sequence). The germline V and J ends were trimmed by 7 bases and 4 bases, with 20 bases remaining between them. This entry comes from a study of T cells in localized non-small cell lung cancer. Points from the study as a whole: Longer overall survival was seen with higher T cell density measured in blood. Across samples, adjacent lung featured a median 57 of the top 100 tumor clones.

Libraries were prepared by immunoSEQ multiplex PCR; TCRdb keeps only in-frame clonotypes and omits some of them. The sample holds around 100,000 clones, 87% seen once. This specimen consisted of peripheral blood, obtained before any cancer treatment. This clonotype was sampled from a man aged 35-69 years with stage I squamous cell lung carcinoma. This rearrangement joins TRBV5-4 to TRBJ1-2; D may be TRBD1 (5 bases). The CDR3 loop is CASSTPGRTVYGYTF. The CDR3 bases are TGTGCCAGCTCTACTCCGGGACGCACGGTCTATGGCTACACCTTC.